This T cell receptor (beta chain) derives from a study of CD8+CD57+ T cells in acquired aplastic anemia. Whoever was chosen for sequencing had shown CD8+CD57+ cell expansion by flow cytometry. TCR beta VDJ and CDR3 profiles were obtained from a genomic DNA template. One entry per CDR3 protein, called by TCRdb with MiXCR from the reads. The table shows some 150,000 distinct CDR3 sequences, with roughly 49% occurring only once. V was clipped by 5 bases and J by 3 bases; unmatched bases: 14. This CDR3 has 17 residues. Germline V CDR1 and CDR2: SGHAT, FQDESV (reference sequence). The sequence derives from a human donor with aplastic anemia. The chain joins TRBV11-1 to TRBJ2-7; 9 positions match TRBD1. The material sequenced was sorted CD4+, CD8+, or CD8+CD57+ T cells (not recorded which) from PBMCs. The CDR3 sequence is CASSPSPGTGTGYEQYF. The CDR3 region has the DNA TGTGCCAGCAGCCCCTCCCCGGGGACAGGGACGGGCTACGAGCAGTACTTC.